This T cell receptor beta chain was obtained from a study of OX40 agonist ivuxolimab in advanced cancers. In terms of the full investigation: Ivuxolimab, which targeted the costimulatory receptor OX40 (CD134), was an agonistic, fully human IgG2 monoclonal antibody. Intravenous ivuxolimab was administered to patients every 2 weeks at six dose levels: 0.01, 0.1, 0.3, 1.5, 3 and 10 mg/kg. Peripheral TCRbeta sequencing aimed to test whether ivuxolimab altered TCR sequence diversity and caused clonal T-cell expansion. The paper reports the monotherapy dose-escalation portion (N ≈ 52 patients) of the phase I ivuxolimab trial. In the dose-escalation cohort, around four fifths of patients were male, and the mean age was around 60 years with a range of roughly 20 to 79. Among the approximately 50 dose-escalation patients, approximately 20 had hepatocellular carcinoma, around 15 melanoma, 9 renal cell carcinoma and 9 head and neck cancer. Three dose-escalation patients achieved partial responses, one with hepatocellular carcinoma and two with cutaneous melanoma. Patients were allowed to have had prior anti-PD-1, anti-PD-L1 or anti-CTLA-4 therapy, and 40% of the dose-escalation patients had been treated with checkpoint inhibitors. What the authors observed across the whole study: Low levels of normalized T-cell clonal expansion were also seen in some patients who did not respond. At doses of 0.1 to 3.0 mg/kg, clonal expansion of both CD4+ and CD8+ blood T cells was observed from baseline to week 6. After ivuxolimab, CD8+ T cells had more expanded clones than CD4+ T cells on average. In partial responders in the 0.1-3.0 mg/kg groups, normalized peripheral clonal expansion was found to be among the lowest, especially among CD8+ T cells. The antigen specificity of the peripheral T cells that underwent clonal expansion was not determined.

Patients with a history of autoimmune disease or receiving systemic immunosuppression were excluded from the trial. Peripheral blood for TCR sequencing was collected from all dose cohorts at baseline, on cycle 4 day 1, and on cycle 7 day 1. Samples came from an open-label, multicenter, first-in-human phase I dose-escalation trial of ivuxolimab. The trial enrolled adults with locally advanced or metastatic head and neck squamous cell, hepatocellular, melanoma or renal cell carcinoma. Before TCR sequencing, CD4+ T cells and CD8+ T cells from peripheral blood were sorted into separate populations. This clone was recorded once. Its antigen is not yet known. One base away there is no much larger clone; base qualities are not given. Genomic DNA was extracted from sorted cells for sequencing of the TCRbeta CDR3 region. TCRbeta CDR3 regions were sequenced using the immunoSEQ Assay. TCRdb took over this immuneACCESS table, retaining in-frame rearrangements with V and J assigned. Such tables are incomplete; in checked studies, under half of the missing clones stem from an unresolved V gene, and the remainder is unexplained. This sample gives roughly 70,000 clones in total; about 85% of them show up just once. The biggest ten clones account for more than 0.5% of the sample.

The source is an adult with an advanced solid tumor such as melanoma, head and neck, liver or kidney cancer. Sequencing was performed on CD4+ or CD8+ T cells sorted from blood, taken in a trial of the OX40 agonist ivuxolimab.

This receptor carries the CDR3 CASSLTVPETNEQFF. DNA sequence: TGCGCCAGCAGCTTGACAGTCCCCGAGACCAATGAGCAGTTCTTC. The sequence is built from TRBV5-1 and TRBJ2-1; no D gene call is confident. V is pared back by 1 base and J by 6 bases, with 14 bases lying between the germline termini. The germline V gene gives CDR1 as SGHRS and CDR2 as YFSETQ. The CDR3 covers 15 residues, taking in both the cysteine and the phenylalanine. Kept here is only the CDR3 DNA, which spans 45 bases and is read in frame from base 1.